This entry concerns a single T cell receptor beta chain. This clonotype has a handful of counts. Its antigen is unknown. No quality values exist for individual bases; no much larger clone is one base distant. The time point label, read with the paper, signifies: persistent/refractory GD, antithyroid drugs over 5 years with positive TRAb. RNA was extracted from PBMCs in TRIzol for both TCR sequencing and RNA sequencing. The diagnosis of Graves' disease was made according to American Thyroid Association guidelines. Patients for the study were recruited at an endocrinology department in Xi'an, China. Each patient gave approximately 10 milliliters of peripheral blood, collected in an EDTA anticoagulant tube. Ficoll Paque Plus density gradient separation was used to isolate PBMCs, and no further T cell sorting was performed. An Agilent 2100 Bioanalyzer and agarose gel were used to check RNA quality, while a NanoDrop 2000 measured RNA concentration.

This record comes from a study of regulatory T cells in long-lasting Graves disease (dated by TCRdb to the early 2020s). With respect to the entire study: To count as having persistent Graves' disease, a patient had to have received antithyroid drug treatment for over 5 years with TSH receptor autoantibodies remaining persistently positive. TCR sequencing covered some 13 persistent and approximately 20 newly diagnosed Graves' disease patients, approximately 33 samples in total. Persistent Graves' disease patients in the clinical cohort had taken antithyroid drugs for roughly ten years on average. The study was conducted in China and was registered as a clinical trial. Peripheral blood TCR sequencing and RNA sequencing compared persistent Graves' disease patients with newly diagnosed Graves' disease patients.

CDR1 and CDR2, looked up from the germline V gene (reference sequence), are DFQATT and SNEGSKA. V is pruned by 1 base and J by 3 bases, leaving 3 bases of the junction without a gene match. Measured from the cysteine to the phenylalanine, the CDR3 is 14 residues long. CDR3 DNA only is kept here, 42 bases in frame from base 1. Library prep was done by multiplex PCR. The instrument given in TCRdb is Illumina HiSeq 4000. To build TCR beta libraries, CDR3 regions were amplified by Arm-PCR using iRepertoire HTBI primers. Before sequencing, the PCR products went through gel purification. In the paper's pipeline: Gene usage analysis of CDR3 amino acid clonotypes relied on the 55 to 80 TRBV and 15 or so TRBJ segments identified across samples. COPE and FqMerger were used to merge the filtered high-quality paired reads into contigs. BLAST was used to align contigs to IMGT TRBV, TRBD and TRBJ reference genes, with CDR3 defined following IMGT. Clonotypes above 0.1% frequency were classified as highly expanded clones. Shannon entropy served as the measure of repertoire diversity, while the Gini coefficient captured V-J evenness. A clonotype was considered public if more than one individual shared it. TCRdb reprocessing: public reads trimmed at Q25 with fastp, clones called with MiXCR, in-frame beta chains kept. Rows with a matching CDR3 protein are joined into one entry that keeps the most common DNA and genes. The V and J calls and clone size are TCRdb's, not the authors'. The sample table records under 450,000 distinct CDR3 sequences; approximately 25% of these occur just once. 25% to 30% of the sample lies in the top ten.

The full study reports these points: Patients with persistent disease shared more public clonotypes (fewer than 3,000) than newly diagnosed patients did (around 930). The authors noted that the small sample size was a limitation that may lower accuracy. Lower TCR Shannon entropy and fewer highly expanded clones were observed in persistent Graves' disease patients than in newly diagnosed patients, which suggested clonal expansion. Peripheral blood alone was examined, since thyroid tissue, which constituted the primary lesion, could not be accessed. TRBV28, TRBJ1-2 and TRBJ2-5 were preferentially used in persistent disease, while TRBV20-1 and TRBJ2-1 were favored in newly diagnosed disease. Sequencing and analysis were limited to the TCR beta chain.

The chain employs TRBV20-1 and TRBJ2-1; 7 central nucleotides agree with TRBD2. Sequenced material: peripheral blood mononuclear cells (PBMCs), taken when the disease was refractory, from a patient treated with antithyroid drugs. The clonotype comes from a woman aged 40 to 50 with Graves disease. Donor details come from another sample of the same person, matched by shared clones. Here is the DNA: TGCAGTGCTAGAGGCCGGGAGGTCTACAATGAGCAGTTCTTC. Its protein product is CSARGREVYNEQFF.